This TCR beta chain was retrieved from a study of technical replicates of blood from several donors. The repertoire was sequenced with immunoSEQ multiplex PCR; TCRdb's copy has only in-frame clones and lacks some. Of some 87,000 clones detected, approximately 97% appear once; the ten largest clones hold 0.15% to 0.2%. The sequenced sample was T cells isolated from PBMCs. This clonotype originated in a human donor in good health.

The CDR3: CASSETGRGDIQYF. CDR3 DNA: TGTGCCAGCAGCGAAACAGGGAGGGGAGACATTCAGTACTTC. The chain combines TRBV7-6 with TRBJ2-4, with a possible D match to TRBD2 (7 bases). Trimming stripped 5 bases from V and 8 bases from J, with 16 bases between. The CDR3 is made up of 14 amino acids. From germline, CDR1 is SGHVS and CDR2 FNYEAQ.